These 7 T cell receptor beta chains were sequenced from one sample in a study of T cell responses to AZD1222 COVID-19 vaccine (dated by TCRdb to about 2021). Explained via the paper, the time point label denotes: baseline before first vaccination. Libraries were prepared through the immunoSEQ multiplex PCR assay. TCRdb retrieved this table from immuneACCESS and kept in-frame rearrangements only. Not all clones are present; in checked studies, unresolved V genes account for under half, and no reason is known for the remainder. The sample table lists around 110,000 clones, roughly nine tenths of them with a count of one. 6.5% to 8% of the sample is in the top ten clones. The specimen was peripheral blood, collected on day 0 of AZD1222 vaccination. The receptors were sampled from an adult in good health.

V is TRBV4-3 and J is TRBJ2-6; no definite D call. From germline, CDR1 is LGHNA and CDR2 YSLEER. Deletions cut 4 bases from V and 1 base from J, with 14 bases between. This CDR3 is 17 amino acids long. The CDR3 DNA is TGCGCCAGCAGCCCCCAATTCGAGCTATCTGGGGCCAACGTCCTGACTTTC. Its translation: CASSPQFELSGANVLTF.

The CDR3 DNA is TGTGCCAGTAGTAGGAACAGGGCGATGGCCGATGACGGGAGCAATCAGCCCCAGCATTTT. Protein product: CASSRNRAMADDGSNQPQHF. The chain recombines TRBV19 with TRBJ1-5; D might be TRBD1 (6 bases). CDR1 LNHDA and CDR2 SQIVND come from the germline V gene (reference sequence). CDR3 length: 20 amino acids. Trimming left V 4 bases short and J 1 base short, with 26 bases between.

This clone has more than one count but fewer than ten. V and J are TRBV3-1 (or the pseudogene TRBV3-2) and TRBJ2-1, with D perhaps being TRBD1 or TRBD2 (5 bases each). This CDR3 comprises 14 residues. Germline loops: CDR1 LGHDT, CDR2 YNNKEL (reference sequence). V shed 8 bases and J shed 0 bases, with 11 bases lying between them. DNA for the CDR3: TGTGCCAGCGGGGACCGCAGCTCCTACAATGAGCAGTTCTTC. It encodes CASGDRSSYNEQFF.

The chain recombines TRBV4-2 with TRBJ2-3, with 9 nucleotides matching TRBD2. V was clipped by 7 bases and J by 4 bases; unmatched bases: 6. Per germline, CDR1 LGHNA and CDR2 YNFKEQ. This CDR3 comprises 14 residues. The CDR3 nucleotides read TGTGCCAGCAAGGCGGGAGGGCCCCCAGATACGCAGTATTTT. As protein: CASKAGGPPDTQYF.

The V gene is TRBV19, the J gene TRBJ1-2; 7 nucleotides match TRBD1. The V gene end was trimmed by 5 bases and the J gene end by 4 bases; junction bases not matched to a gene: 16. The CDR3 covers 17 residues. Germline CDR1 and CDR2: LNHDA and SQIVND (reference sequence). The CDR3 DNA reads as TGTGCCAGTAGTCCCCGAGTGAGGACAGGCGGGCCCTATGGCTACACCTTC. Its protein is CASSPRVRTGGPYGYTF.

The chain has TRBV11-3 and TRBJ2-7; D is possibly TRBD1 or TRBD2 (5 bases each). Trimming left V 5 bases short and J 4 bases short, with 18 bases between. This CDR3 has 15 residues. Germline-derived CDR1 and CDR2 are SGHNT and YENEEA. The CDR3 DNA is TGTGCCAGCAGCCGGGACGGACTGGGGCCGTACGAGCAGTACTTC. This sequence encodes CASSRDGLGPYEQYF. The full variable domain, its missing parts supplied by reference TRBV11-3 and TRBJ2-7, is EAGVVQSPRYKIIEKKQPVAFWCNPISGHNTLYWYLQNLGQGPELLIRYENEEAVDDSQLPKDRFSAERLKGVDSTLKIQPAELGDSAVYLCASSRDGLGPYEQYFGPGTRLTVT.

This rearrangement joins TRBV5-1 to TRBJ2-5; D remains ambiguous. This CDR3 is built from 12 residues. Germline values: CDR1 SGHRS, CDR2 YFSETQ. The germline V and J ends were trimmed by 4 bases and 5 bases, with 9 bases remaining between them. The CDR3, as DNA: TGCGCCAGCAGCGCCCCGTTGGAGACCCAGTACTTC. It translates to CASSAPLETQYF.